The 18 T cell receptor beta chains below were found in one sample sequenced in a study of regulatory and conventional T cells in RAG deficiency. Genomic DNA came from blood regulatory T cells gated CD4+ CD25-high CD127-low. Sequencing was performed with immunoSEQ multiplex PCR; in TCRdb, only in-frame clones are kept and a portion is missing. The sample lists around 7,000 clones; around nine tenths were seen once. The data also belong to a second study, concerning regulatory T cells. That study adds: Primers: 52 TRBV forward and 13 TRBJ reverse.

Material: CD127- CD25+ CD4+ Tregs sorted from blood. Source of these receptors: a human donor in good health.

The chain employs TRBV13 and TRBJ2-7; 12 nucleotides agree with TRBD1. The J segment lost 5 bases and the V segment lost 0 bases, leaving 11 bases of the junction unmatched. The CDR3 covers 18 residues. The germline CDR1 and CDR2 sequences are PRHDT and FYEKMQ (reference sequence). CDR3 nucleotides: TGTGCCAGCAGCTTAGGCCTTATTTATGGGACAGGGGGCGACGAGCAGTACTTC. It yields the protein CASSLGLIYGTGGDEQYF.

J is TRBJ1-1 and V is TRBV5-1, with TRBD1 matching over 7 bases. Germline V CDR1 and CDR2: SGHRS, YFSETQ. Trimming removed 0 bases from V and 4 bases from J; junction bases left unmatched: 0. The CDR3 has 13 amino acids. Written as DNA, the CDR3 is TGCGCCAGCAGCTTGGACAGGGGCACTGAAGCTTTCTTT. It specifies CASSLDRGTEAFF.

Comments on this clone: The junction and the germline gene differ at one end; a read error may be behind it. The rearrangement uses TRBV20-1 and TRBJ2-7; possibly TRBD2 for D (5 bases). Germline V gives CDR1 DFQATT, CDR2 SNEGSKA (reference sequence). The CDR3 length is 10 residues. In DNA form, the CDR3 reads TGCAGTGCCACCCCCATTCTGAGGGTGTTC. Translation: CSATPILRVF.

The V and J genes are TRBV19 and TRBJ2-7; TRBD1 matches at 11 bases. Germline V gene sequence: CDR1 LNHDA, CDR2 SQIVND (reference sequence). The CDR3 is 15 residues long. Trimming removed 6 bases from V and 2 bases from J; junction bases left unmatched: 6. Here the CDR3 DNA reads TGTGCCAGTAGATTCGGGACAGGGGGTACCTACGAGCAGTACTTC. Encoded protein: CASRFGTGGTYEQYF.

The V call is TRBV28, the J call TRBJ1-4, with D unresolved. The germline V gene encodes CDR1 MDHEN and CDR2 SYDVKM. V was cut by 4 bases and J by 8 bases, with 17 bases left in between. This CDR3 is built from 15 residues. The DNA for the CDR3 is TGTGCCAGCAGTTCCCACCGGGCCCGGAGGGAAAAACTGTTTTTT. This sequence encodes CASSSHRARREKLFF.

This chain joins TRBV19 and TRBJ2-2, with D possibly TRBD1 on 6 matching bases. There are 14 residues in the CDR3. Germline assignment: CDR1 LNHDA and CDR2 SQIVND (reference sequence). V was clipped by 6 bases and J by 1 base, with 9 bases between them. The CDR3 nucleotides are TGTGCCAGTAGGAGGGGACAGAACACCGGGGAGCTGTTTTTT. Translation: CASRRGQNTGELFF. The full variable domain, with the rest looked up from reference TRBV19 and TRBJ2-2, is DGGITQSPKYLFRKEGQNVTLSCEQNLNHDAMYWYRQDPGQGLRLIYYSQIVNDFQKGDIAEGYSVSREKKESFPLTVTSAQKNPTAFYLCASRRGQNTGELFFGEGSRLTVL.

J is TRBJ2-7 and V is TRBV30; TRBD2 matches at 13 bases. Trimming removed 1 base from V and 3 bases from J; junction bases left unmatched: 9. This CDR3 is built from 17 residues. Germline loops: CDR1 GTSNPN, CDR2 SVGIG (reference sequence). The CDR3, as DNA: TGTGCCTGGAGTGACCGGACTAGCGGGGGAAAGGGCTACGAGCAGTACTTC. Its protein is CAWSDRTSGGKGYEQYF.

The chain has TRBV9 and TRBJ2-7, with TRBD1 identical over 10 bases. The CDR3 totals 16 residues. The V gene's germline CDR1 is SGDLS and CDR2 YYNGEE. V dropped 3 bases and J dropped 5; count of bases not matched to a gene: 11. The CDR3: CASSALVDRGPHEQYF. The CDR3 DNA reads as TGTGCCAGCAGCGCACTGGTAGACAGGGGGCCCCACGAGCAGTACTTC.

This clone has only one observation. The chain combines TRBV11-3 with TRBJ1-1, with TRBD1 matching 7 bases. This CDR3 contains 13 residues. Germline V gives CDR1 SGHNT, CDR2 YENEEA. V lost 6 bases and J lost 11; bases outside the gene matches: 12. In DNA form, the CDR3 reads TGTGCCAGCAGTAAAGACAGGGAAAAGCTTGCTTTCTTT. Residues: CASSKDREKLAFF.

The chain has TRBV19 and TRBJ1-6; 8 positions match TRBD1. J lost 8 bases, V lost 6 bases, and 6 bases had no gene match. The CDR3 totals 14 residues. Germline loops: CDR1 LNHDA, CDR2 SQIVND (reference sequence). This CDR3 is CASSRDRMDSPLHF. CDR3 nucleotide sequence: TGTGCCAGTAGCCGGGACAGGATGGATTCACCCCTCCACTTT.

The rearrangement joins TRBV7-3 to TRBJ2-2; the D gene is possibly TRBD1 (6 bases). Trimming took 5 bases from V and 5 from J, leaving 18 bases between them. The CDR3 runs 16 residues. Germline V gene data show CDR1 as SGHTA and CDR2 as FQGTGA. The CDR3, as DNA: TGTGCCAGCAGCAAACGGGGTCAGGGGAATACCGGGGAGCTGTTTTTT. It translates to CASSKRGQGNTGELFF.

This rearrangement joins TRBV2 to TRBJ1-4, with 9 bases matching TRBD1. V lost 11 bases, J lost 5 bases, and 6 bases stayed unmatched. This CDR3 is built from 13 residues. Per the germline V gene, CDR1 is SNHLY and CDR2 is FYNNEI. The CDR3: CAGGTGYNEKLFF. The DNA of the CDR3 is TGTGCCGGCGGGACAGGGTACAATGAAAAACTGTTTTTT. The variable domain in full, with the rest retrieved from reference TRBV2 and TRBJ1-4, is EPEVTQTPSHQVTQMGQEVILRCVPISNHLYFYWYRQILGQKVEFLVSFYNNEISEKSEIFDDQFSVERPDGSNFTLKIRSTKLEDSAMYFCAGGTGYNEKLFFGSGTQLSVL.

The rearrangement joins TRBV7-3 to TRBJ2-5; D gene ambiguous. This CDR3 comprises 13 residues. V shed 4 bases and J shed 5 bases, with 11 bases lying between them. Germline V gene lookup returns CDR1 SGHTA and CDR2 FQGTGA. The CDR3 sequence is CASSSSFGETQYF. CDR3 sequence (DNA): TGTGCCAGCAGCTCAAGTTTCGGGGAGACCCAGTACTTC.

CDR3 sequence (DNA): TGTGCCAGCTCACCAGAACTCAACACTGAAGCTTTCTTT. Translating gives CASSPELNTEAFF. The chain has TRBV18 and TRBJ1-1; D not resolved. V was pared by 2 bases and J by 2 bases, with 6 bases between. Germline CDR1 is KGHSH and CDR2 is LQKENI. The length of the CDR3 is 13 residues.

Only one count was recorded for this clone. The chain carries TRBV4-1 and TRBJ1-2; TRBD1 aligns across 8 bases. The ends lost 3 bases at V and 0 bases at J; junction bases unmatched: 21. Germline loops: CDR1 MGHRA, CDR2 YSYEKL. The CDR3 runs 21 residues. The CDR3 sequence is CASSHMVLGRAGGPANYGYTF. Here the CDR3 DNA reads TGCGCCAGCAGCCACATGGTCCTGGGGAGAGCAGGGGGCCCCGCTAACTATGGCTACACCTTC.

V and J are TRBV7-3 and TRBJ1-2, with TRBD1 identical over 9 bases. The V gene's germline CDR1 is SGHTA and CDR2 FQGTGA. With V trimmed by 6 bases and J by 8 bases, 10 bases remained unmatched. CDR3 size: 14 residues. Here the CDR3 DNA reads TGTGCCAGCAGGAGAGGGACAGGGCGCGAGGGCTACACCTTC. As protein: CASRRGTGREGYTF.

The chain combines TRBV6-6 with TRBJ1-6; D is undetermined. Germline-derived CDR1 and CDR2 are MNHNY and SVGAGI (reference sequence). The ends were cut back, 2 bases at V and 9 bases at J, with 8 bases in the middle. The CDR3 is 13 residues long. This CDR3 is CASSYPPFSPLHF. The CDR3 DNA reads as TGTGCCAGCAGTTACCCCCCGTTTTCACCCCTCCACTTT.

This clone was seen only once. J is TRBJ1-2 and V is TRBV7-2; a possible D gene is TRBD1 (6 bases). Germline loops: CDR1 SGHTA, CDR2 FQGNSA. Trimming removed 0 bases at V and 3 bases at J, with 8 bases between. CDR3 length: 14 amino acids. This CDR3 reads CASSLAAGDYGYTF. DNA for the CDR3: TGTGCCAGCAGCTTAGCGGCAGGGGACTATGGCTACACCTTC.